This T cell receptor (beta chain) was sequenced for a study of cytomegalovirus exposure and HLA in healthy donors. Study background: The Caucasian-associated ancestry cluster contained about four fifths of the 300 to 450 genotyped donors. General study results and limits: The availability of immune exposure information extended only to CMV serostatus. When a later analysis was performed, an Asian-associated ancestry cluster reportedly had fewer N-insertions than the roughly 670-donor mean. Despite most TCR sequences being rare, some public TCRs occurred in many donors.

With regard to this clone: Its antigen is as yet unknown.

Both 60 Vbeta primers and 13 Jbeta primers went into the PCR. Assay: immunoSEQ multiplex PCR; the TCRdb copy retains only in-frame clones and omits some. The table records roughly 190,000 clones, 55% to 65% of them present only once. This CDR3 has 15 residues. The J segment lost 7 bases and the V segment lost 6 bases, leaving 12 bases of the junction unmatched. Germline V gives CDR1 MNHEY, CDR2 SVGAGI. The TCR was taken from a man aged 40-55 years in good health and CMV-seronegative. The sample consisted of PBMCs. The rearrangement uses TRBV6-5 and TRBJ2-1; 7 bases are shared with TRBD2. The CDR3 region has the DNA TGTGCCAGCAGGGCCGGGGCGGGAGATGGGAATGAGCAGTTCTTC. Amino acid sequence: CASRAGAGDGNEQFF.